The present TCR beta chain was sequenced within a study of radiotherapy plus CTLA-4 blockade in lung cancer. TCRdb's copy holds only in-frame clones and misses some; the assay was immunoSEQ multiplex PCR. The sample contains about 28,000 clones, roughly 80% of which appear only once. Germline CDR1 SGHDT, CDR2 YYEEEE. There are 16 residues in the CDR3. Losses at the gene ends were 2 bases for V and 4 bases for J; bases not matched to a gene: 10. The sequence derives from a human donor with non-small cell lung cancer who had stable disease on radiotherapy plus ipilimumab. The sequencing used peripheral blood, collected from a patient treated with radiotherapy plus ipilimumab. This sequence joins TRBV5-6 and TRBJ2-7, with 9 positions matching TRBD1. CDR3 amino acids: CASSFGGTGSGYEQYF. In nucleotides, the CDR3 is TGTGCCAGCAGCTTCGGTGGGACAGGGAGTGGTTACGAGCAGTACTTC.